These T cell receptor beta chains were read from a single sample in a study of T-cell memory formation after mild COVID-19. MiXCR was run by TCRdb on the 5' RACE reads, yielding one entry per CDR3 protein. Of around 420,000 distinct CDR3 sequences listed, 20% to 25% are singletons. Input material: PBMCs or a T cell subset sorted from them (not recorded which). These receptors all come from an adult woman who had mild COVID-19 (a few samples of this study predate the infection). Cell type and time point are not known. Both conserved end residues are part of each CDR3. The order of the fields is D gene, J gene, V gene, clone size, CDR3 protein, CDR3 DNA. The D gene is left open where the match is weak. Only part of the rows carry a size: once, few, many, or a class if the clone is expanded.

>TRBD1|TRBJ1-1|TRBV7-2|NA
CASSLTQTGAPRAFF
TGTGCCAGCAGCTTAACCCAGACAGGGGCGCCCCGAGCTTTCTTT
>TRBD2|TRBJ2-1|TRBV12-3/TRBV12-4|few
CASSLRAGGSFNEQFF
TGTGCCAGCAGTTTAAGGGCGGGAGGCTCGTTCAATGAGCAGTTCTTC
>NA|TRBJ1-2|TRBV12-5|NA
CASGLVGTNYGYTF
TGTGCTAGTGGTTTGGTGGGGACTAACTATGGCTACACCTTC
>TRBD1|TRBJ2-3|TRBV9|many
CASSVNRGSGTDTQYF
TGTGCCAGCAGCGTAAACAGGGGTTCCGGCACAGATACGCAGTATTTT
>TRBD2|TRBJ2-7|TRBV7-9|few
CASSSTSGRAVPHEQYF
TGTGCCAGCAGCTCGACTAGCGGGAGGGCTGTCCCCCACGAGCAGTACTTC
>TRBD1|TRBJ1-2|TRBV3-1|NA
CASSQTGGITYGYTF
TGTGCCAGCAGCCAAACAGGGGGCATTACCTATGGCTACACCTTC
>NA|TRBJ2-3|TRBV4-1|few
CASSQEELGYSTDTQYF
TGCGCCAGCAGCCAAGAGGAGTTGGGCTATAGCACAGATACGCAGTATTTT
>NA|TRBJ1-2|TRBV12-3/TRBV12-4|NA
CASRSQGTYGYTF
TGTGCCAGCAGGTCTCAGGGAACCTATGGCTACACCTTC
>NA|TRBJ1-1|TRBV27|NA
CASTLRGLMNTEAFF
TGTGCCAGCACCCTCAGGGGTCTCATGAACACTGAAGCTTTCTTT
>NA|TRBJ1-1|TRBV2|few
CASSPRVETEAFF
TGTGCCAGCAGCCCCAGGGTTGAGACTGAAGCTTTCTTT
>TRBD2|TRBJ2-1|TRBV14|many
CASSPAGLAGGSNEQFF
TGTGCCAGCAGCCCAGCGGGACTAGCGGGAGGAAGCAATGAGCAGTTCTTC
>NA|TRBJ1-5|TRBV7-9|NA
CASSRDPTGSSNQAQHF
TGTGCCAGCAGCCGAGACCCTACAGGGAGCTCTAATCAGGCCCAGCATTTT
>NA|TRBJ1-1|TRBV11-2|NA
CASSSTEDTEAFF
TGTGCCAGCAGTTCAACCGAGGACACTGAAGCTTTCTTT
>NA|TRBJ2-1|TRBV6-2/TRBV6-3|many
CASSYVGGTNEQFF
TGTGCCAGCAGTTACGTAGGCGGGACGAATGAGCAGTTCTTC
>TRBD2|TRBJ2-5|TRBV11-2|few
CASSDTRRTSGTETQYF
TGTGCCAGCAGCGATACTCGTCGGACTAGCGGGACGGAGACCCAGTACTTC
>NA|TRBJ2-7|TRBV5-1|NA
CASSSQGFGNEQYF
TGCGCCAGCAGCTCCCAGGGGTTTGGCAACGAGCAGTACTTC
>NA|TRBJ2-1|TRBV20-1|NA
CSAPDGSHNEQFF
TGCAGTGCCCCGGACGGGAGCCATAATGAGCAGTTCTTC
>NA|TRBJ2-5|TRBV7-9|few
CASSPRLRETQYF
TGTGCCAGCAGCCCCCGACTGAGAGAGACCCAGTACTTC
>NA|TRBJ2-5|TRBV4-3|NA
CASSPLGTGETQYF
TGCGCCAGCAGCCCCCTGGGCACGGGAGAGACCCAGTACTTC
>TRBD1|TRBJ2-5|TRBV7-8|NA
CASSSNRGSETQYF
TGTGCCAGCAGCTCCAACAGGGGATCGGAGACCCAGTACTTC
>NA|TRBJ2-1|TRBV5-6|few
CASSLFGGNEQFF
TGTGCCAGCAGCTTGTTTGGGGGCAATGAGCAGTTCTTC
>NA|TRBJ1-1|TRBV19|NA
CASSIALNTEAFF
TGTGCCAGTAGTATCGCCTTGAACACTGAAGCTTTCTTT
>NA|TRBJ2-5|TRBV29-1|NA
CSYLRTEETQYF
TGCAGCTACTTACGAACCGAAGAGACCCAGTACTTC
>TRBD1|TRBJ2-2|TRBV7-6|NA
CASSLGNRGQSGELFF
TGTGCCAGCAGCTTGGGGAACAGGGGGCAATCCGGGGAGCTGTTTTTT
>NA|TRBJ1-4|TRBV20-1|NA
CSARDPRQPLNEKLFF
TGCAGTGCTAGAGATCCCCGACAGCCTCTTAATGAAAAACTGTTTTTT
>TRBD1|TRBJ1-1|TRBV20-1|NA
CSAFDRGLEAFF
TGCAGTGCCTTCGACAGGGGGCTTGAAGCTTTCTTT
>TRBD2|TRBJ2-3|TRBV11-2|few
CASSPLAGYGTDTQYF
TGTGCCAGCAGCCCCCTAGCGGGGTATGGCACAGATACGCAGTATTTT
>NA|TRBJ1-6|TRBV6-5|few
CASSPVSGVSPLHF
TGTGCCAGCAGTCCGGTATCTGGGGTTTCTCCCCTCCACTTT
>TRBD2|TRBJ2-1|TRBV5-1|many
CASSVSGGSYNEQFF
TGCGCCAGCAGCGTTAGCGGGGGGAGCTACAATGAGCAGTTCTTC
>NA|TRBJ2-5|TRBV4-1|few
CASSQAPKSGETQYF
TGCGCCAGCAGCCAAGCCCCAAAGAGCGGGGAGACCCAGTACTTC
>NA|TRBJ2-1|TRBV20-1|NA
CSAGTYNEQFF
TGCAGTGCGGGGACCTACAATGAGCAGTTCTTC
>NA|TRBJ1-1|TRBV29-1|NA
CSVEDIMGPAETEAFF
TGCAGCGTTGAAGATATAATGGGTCCGGCCGAAACTGAAGCTTTCTTT
>NA|TRBJ1-5|TRBV9|NA
CASSVGSGNQPQHF
TGTGCCAGCAGCGTAGGAAGTGGCAATCAGCCCCAGCATTTT
>TRBD2|TRBJ2-3|TRBV3-1|NA
CASSPEAGAATDTQYF
TGTGCCAGCAGCCCCGAGGCGGGAGCAGCGACAGATACGCAGTATTTT
>TRBD1|TRBJ2-7|TRBV10-3|few
CAISGTGPQYF
TGTGCCATCAGTGGGACAGGGCCCCAGTACTTC
>TRBD1|TRBJ2-5|TRBV7-6|few
CASSLSQGQTQYF
TGTGCCAGCAGCTTATCACAGGGGCAGACCCAGTACTTC
>TRBD2|TRBJ2-7|TRBV12-3/TRBV12-4|many
CASGLAGGYEQYF
TGTGCCAGTGGACTAGCGGGAGGGTACGAGCAGTACTTC
>NA|TRBJ1-3|TRBV15|NA
CATSRQGFGNTIYF
TGTGCCACCAGCAGACAGGGGTTTGGAAACACCATATATTTT
>TRBD1|TRBJ1-1|TRBV5-1|NA
CASRSDRGRTEAFF
TGCGCCAGCAGATCCGACAGGGGTAGGACTGAAGCTTTCTTT
>NA|TRBJ2-7|TRBV4-1|few
CASSQVWLPYEQYF
TGCGCCAGCAGCCAGGTTTGGTTGCCCTACGAGCAGTACTTC
>NA|TRBJ2-1|TRBV5-1|NA
CASKAVTYNEQFF
TGCGCCAGCAAAGCTGTTACCTACAATGAGCAGTTCTTC